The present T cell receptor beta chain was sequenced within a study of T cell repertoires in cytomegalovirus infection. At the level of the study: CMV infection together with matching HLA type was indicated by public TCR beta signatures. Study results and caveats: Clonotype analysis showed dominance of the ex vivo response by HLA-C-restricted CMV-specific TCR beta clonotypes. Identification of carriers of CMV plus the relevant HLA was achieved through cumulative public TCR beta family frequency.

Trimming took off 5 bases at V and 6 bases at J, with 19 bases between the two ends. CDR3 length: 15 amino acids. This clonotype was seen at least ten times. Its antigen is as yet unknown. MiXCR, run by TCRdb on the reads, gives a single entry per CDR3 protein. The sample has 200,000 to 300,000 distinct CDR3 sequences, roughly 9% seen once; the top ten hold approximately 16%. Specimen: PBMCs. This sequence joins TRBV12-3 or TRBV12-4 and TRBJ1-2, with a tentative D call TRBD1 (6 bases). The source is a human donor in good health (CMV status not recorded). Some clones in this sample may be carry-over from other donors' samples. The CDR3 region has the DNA TGTGCCAGCAGTCTTGGGGGGCAGGGAAGAAATGGCTACACCTTC. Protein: CASSLGGQGRNGYTF.